This T cell receptor (beta chain) was obtained from a study of blood T cell repertoires in COVID-19. Study at large: COVID-19 samples collected from the United States, Italy and Spain covered acute and convalescent phases. Sample material is recorded as cDNA or gDNA derived from T cells, B-cell-depleted T cells, or PBMCs.

Each participant's cohort was designated according to participant-reported clinical history. Symptom resolution, clearance, or two negative PCRs marked donors in Cohort 3 as recovered. Data came from immunoSEQ multiplex PCR; TCRdb stores just in-frame clones and leaves some out. This sample has about 220,000 clones; 82% occur once, and the top ten carry approximately 3.1%. The ends lost 3 bases at V and 4 bases at J; junction bases unmatched: 4. Germline V CDR1 and CDR2: SGHVS, FQNEAQ. The CDR3 spans 15 residues. The sample was PBMCs or T cells enriched from blood (not recorded which). The genes are TRBV7-8 and TRBJ1-3; 9 positions agree with TRBD1. The TCR was taken from an older woman who had recovered from COVID-19. Written as DNA, the CDR3 is TGTGCCAGCAGCTTGAACAGGGGGCACGGAAACACCATATATTTT. Its protein product is CASSLNRGHGNTIYF.